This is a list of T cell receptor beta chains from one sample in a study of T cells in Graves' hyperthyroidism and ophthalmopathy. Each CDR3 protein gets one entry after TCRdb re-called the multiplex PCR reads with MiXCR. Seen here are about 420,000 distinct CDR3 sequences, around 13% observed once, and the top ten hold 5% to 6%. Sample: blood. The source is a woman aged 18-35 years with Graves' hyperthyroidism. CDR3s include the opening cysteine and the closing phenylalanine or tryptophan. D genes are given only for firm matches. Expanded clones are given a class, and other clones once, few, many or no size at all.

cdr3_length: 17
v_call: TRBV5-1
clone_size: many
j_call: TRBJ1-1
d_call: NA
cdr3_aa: CASSLGTLGGRGTEAFF
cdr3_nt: TGCGCCAGCAGCTTGGGGACCCTGGGCGGGAGAGGGACTGAAGCTTTCTTT

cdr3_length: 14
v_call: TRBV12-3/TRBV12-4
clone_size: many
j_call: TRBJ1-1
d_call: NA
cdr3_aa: CASSLSTMNTEAFF
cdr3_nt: TGTGCCAGCAGCCTCAGCACCATGAACACTGAAGCTTTCTTT

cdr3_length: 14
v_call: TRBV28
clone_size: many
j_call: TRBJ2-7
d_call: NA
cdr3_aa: CASIPQGYSYEQYF
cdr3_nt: TGTGCCAGCATCCCCCAAGGGTATTCCTACGAGCAGTACTTC

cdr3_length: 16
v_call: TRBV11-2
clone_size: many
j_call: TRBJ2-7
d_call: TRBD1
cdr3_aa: CASSLAGDRGSYEQYF
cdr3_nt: TGTGCCAGCAGCTTAGCGGGGGACAGGGGATCCTACGAGCAGTACTTC

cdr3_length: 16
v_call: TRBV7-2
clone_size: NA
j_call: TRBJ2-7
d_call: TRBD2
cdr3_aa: CASSLRTSAEAYEQYF
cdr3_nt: TGTGCCAGCAGCCTACGGACTAGCGCGGAGGCCTACGAGCAGTACTTC

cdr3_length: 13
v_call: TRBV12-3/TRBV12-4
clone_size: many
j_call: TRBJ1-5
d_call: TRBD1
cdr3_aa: CASTAGGGQPQHF
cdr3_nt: TGTGCCAGCACCGCAGGGGGCGGTCAGCCCCAGCATTTT

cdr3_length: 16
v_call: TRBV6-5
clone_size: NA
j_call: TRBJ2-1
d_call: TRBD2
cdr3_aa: CASSYSISGGYNEQFF
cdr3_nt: TGTGCCAGCAGTTACTCAATTAGCGGGGGCTACAATGAGCAGTTCTTC

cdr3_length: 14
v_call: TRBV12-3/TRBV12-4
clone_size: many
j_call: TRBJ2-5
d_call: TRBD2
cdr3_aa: CASSSGTNKETQYF
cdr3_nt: TGTGCCAGCAGTTCCGGGACTAATAAAGAGACCCAGTACTTC

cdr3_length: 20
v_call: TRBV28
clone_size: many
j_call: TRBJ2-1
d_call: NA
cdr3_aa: CASSLSPGGKSGSLGNEQFF
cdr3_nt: TGTGCCAGCAGTTTGTCCCCAGGGGGGAAAAGCGGGAGTTTGGGCAATGAGCAGTTCTTC

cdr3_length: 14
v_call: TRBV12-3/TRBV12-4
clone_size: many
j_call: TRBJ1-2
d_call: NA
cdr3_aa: CASSFEGVSYGYTF
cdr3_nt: TGTGCCAGCAGTTTTGAGGGAGTGAGCTATGGCTACACCTTC

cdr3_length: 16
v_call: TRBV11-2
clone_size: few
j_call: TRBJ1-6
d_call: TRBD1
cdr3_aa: CASSSPPGQLNSPLHF
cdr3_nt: TGTGCCAGCAGCTCTCCTCCGGGACAGCTTAATTCACCCCTCCACTTT

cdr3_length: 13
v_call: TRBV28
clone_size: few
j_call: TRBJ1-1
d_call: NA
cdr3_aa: CASSGYMNTEAFF
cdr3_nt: TGTGCCAGCAGTGGTTATATGAACACTGAAGCTTTCTTT

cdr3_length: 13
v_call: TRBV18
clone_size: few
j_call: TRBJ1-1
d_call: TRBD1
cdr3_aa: CTSSPRGTGEAFF
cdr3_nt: TGTACCAGCTCACCAAGAGGGACAGGTGAAGCTTTCTTT

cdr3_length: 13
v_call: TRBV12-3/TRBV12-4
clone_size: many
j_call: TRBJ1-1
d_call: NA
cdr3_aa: CASSLRGASEAFF
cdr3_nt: TGTGCCAGCAGTTTAAGGGGGGCCAGTGAAGCTTTCTTT

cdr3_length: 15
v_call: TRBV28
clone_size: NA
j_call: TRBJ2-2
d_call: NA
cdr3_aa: CASSSRDGATGELFF
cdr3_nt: TGTGCCAGCAGTAGTCGGGACGGGGCCACCGGGGAGCTGTTTTTT

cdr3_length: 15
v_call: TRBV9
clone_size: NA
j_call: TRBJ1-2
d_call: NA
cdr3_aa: CASSGRQGALYGYTF
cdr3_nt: TGTGCCAGCAGCGGGCGACAAGGAGCCTTATATGGCTACACCTTC

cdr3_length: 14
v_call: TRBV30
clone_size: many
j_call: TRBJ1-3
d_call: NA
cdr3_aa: CAWSVGPSGNTIYF
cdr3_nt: TGTGCCTGGAGTGTAGGCCCCTCTGGAAACACCATATATTTT

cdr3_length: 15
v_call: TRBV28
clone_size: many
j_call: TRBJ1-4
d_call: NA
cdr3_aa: CASRMRTVLNEKLFF
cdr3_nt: TGTGCCAGCAGGATGAGGACAGTGCTTAATGAAAAACTGTTTTTT

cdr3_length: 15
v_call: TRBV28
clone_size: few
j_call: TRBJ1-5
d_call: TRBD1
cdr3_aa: CASSSGQGLNQPQHF
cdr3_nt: TGTGCCAGCAGCTCAGGACAGGGACTCAATCAGCCCCAGCATTTT

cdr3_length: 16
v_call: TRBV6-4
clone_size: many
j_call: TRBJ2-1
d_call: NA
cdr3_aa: CASSDLATSSYNEQFF
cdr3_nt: TGTGCCAGCAGTGATCTGGCGACGAGCTCCTACAATGAGCAGTTCTTC

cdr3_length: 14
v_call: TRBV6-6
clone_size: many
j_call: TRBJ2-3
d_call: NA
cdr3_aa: CASSYSPGTGTQYF
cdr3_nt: TGTGCCAGCAGTTACTCTCCAGGAACGGGTACGCAGTATTTT

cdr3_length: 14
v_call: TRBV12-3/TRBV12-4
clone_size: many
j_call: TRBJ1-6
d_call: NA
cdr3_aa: CASSLRDIGSPLHF
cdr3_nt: TGTGCCAGCAGTTTAAGGGACATAGGATCACCCCTCCACTTT

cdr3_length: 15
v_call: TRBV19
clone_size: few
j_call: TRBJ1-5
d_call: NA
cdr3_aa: CASRPWGRRNQPQHF
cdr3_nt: TGTGCCAGTAGGCCCTGGGGACGGAGGAATCAGCCCCAGCATTTT

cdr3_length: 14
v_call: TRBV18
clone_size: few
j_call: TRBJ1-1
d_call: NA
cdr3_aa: CASSDRIETTEAFF
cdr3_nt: TGTGCCAGCTCCGACAGAATAGAGACCACTGAAGCTTTCTTT

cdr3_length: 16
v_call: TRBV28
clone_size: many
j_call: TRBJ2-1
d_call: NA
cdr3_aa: CASRPPGRTFLGEQFF
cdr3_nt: TGTGCCAGCAGGCCCCCAGGGCGGACCTTCCTCGGTGAGCAGTTCTTC

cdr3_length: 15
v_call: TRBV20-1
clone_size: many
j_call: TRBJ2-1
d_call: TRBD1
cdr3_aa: CSARVYRGRLDEQFF
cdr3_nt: TGCAGTGCTAGAGTGTACAGGGGGCGTTTGGATGAGCAGTTCTTC

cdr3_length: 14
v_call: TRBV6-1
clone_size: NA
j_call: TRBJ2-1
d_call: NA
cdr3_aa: CASSSGPVGNEQFF
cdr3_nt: TGTGCCAGCAGTTCCGGGCCAGTGGGCAATGAGCAGTTCTTC

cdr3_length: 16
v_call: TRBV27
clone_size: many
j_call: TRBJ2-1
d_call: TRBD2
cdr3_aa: CASSLFWTSGISEQFF
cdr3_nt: TGTGCCAGCAGTTTATTCTGGACTAGCGGTATAAGTGAGCAGTTCTTC

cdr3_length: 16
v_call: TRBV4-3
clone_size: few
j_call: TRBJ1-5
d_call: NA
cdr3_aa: CTSSQDTAVSNQPQHF
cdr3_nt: TGCACCAGCAGCCAAGATACGGCGGTAAGCAATCAGCCCCAGCATTTT

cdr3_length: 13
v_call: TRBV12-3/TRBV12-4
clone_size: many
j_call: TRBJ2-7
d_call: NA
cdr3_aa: CASSSAGAYEQYF
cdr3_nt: TGTGCCAGCAGTTCCGCCGGAGCCTACGAGCAGTACTTC

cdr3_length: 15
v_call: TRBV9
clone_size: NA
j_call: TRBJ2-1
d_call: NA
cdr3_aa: CASSAGTRNYNEQFF
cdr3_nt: TGTGCCAGCAGCGCCGGGACAAGGAATTACAATGAGCAGTTCTTC

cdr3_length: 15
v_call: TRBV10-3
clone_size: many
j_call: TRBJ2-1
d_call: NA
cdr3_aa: CAISDLQGVYNEQFF
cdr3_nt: TGTGCCATCAGTGATTTACAGGGTGTTTACAATGAGCAGTTCTTC

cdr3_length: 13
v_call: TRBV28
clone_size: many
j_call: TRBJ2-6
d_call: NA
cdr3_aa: CASIKSGANVLTF
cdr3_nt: TGTGCCAGCATTAAATCTGGGGCCAACGTCCTGACTTTC

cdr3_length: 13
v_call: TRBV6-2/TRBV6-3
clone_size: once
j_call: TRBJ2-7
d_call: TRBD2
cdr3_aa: CASTREGSYEQYF
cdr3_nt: TGTGCCAGCACTCGGGAGGGCTCCTACGAGCAGTACTTC

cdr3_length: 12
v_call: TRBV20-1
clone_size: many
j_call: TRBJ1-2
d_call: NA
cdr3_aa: CSASRGFDGYTF
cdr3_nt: TGCAGTGCTAGTAGGGGGTTCGATGGCTACACCTTC

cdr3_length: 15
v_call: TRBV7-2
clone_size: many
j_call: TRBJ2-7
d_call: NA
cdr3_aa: CASSQILVGGYEQYF
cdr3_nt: TGTGCCAGCAGCCAAATCCTTGTTGGGGGCTACGAGCAGTACTTC

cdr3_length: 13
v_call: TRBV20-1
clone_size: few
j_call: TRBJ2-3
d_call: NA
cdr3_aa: CSAREWDTDTQYF
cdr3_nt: TGCAGTGCTAGAGAGTGGGACACAGATACGCAGTATTTT

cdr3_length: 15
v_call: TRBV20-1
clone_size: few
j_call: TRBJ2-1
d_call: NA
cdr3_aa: CSARDITVGNNEQFF
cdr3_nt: TGCAGTGCTAGAGATATTACAGTGGGAAACAATGAGCAGTTCTTC

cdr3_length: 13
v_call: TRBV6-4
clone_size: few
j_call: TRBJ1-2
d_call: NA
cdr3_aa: CASSDSTGSGYTF
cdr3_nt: TGTGCCAGCAGTGACTCCACGGGGTCTGGCTACACCTTC